These 30 T cell receptor beta chains were all obtained from the same sample, sequenced in a study of cytomegalovirus exposure and HLA in healthy donors. With 60 Vbeta and 13 Jbeta primers, the PCR was carried out. Sequencing was performed with immunoSEQ multiplex PCR; in TCRdb, only in-frame clones are kept and a portion is missing. Of around 150,000 clones listed, 80% to 90% are singletons. The sample taken for sequencing was PBMCs. The receptors here all came from a man in his fifties in good health and CMV-seropositive.

This rearrangement joins TRBV2 to TRBJ2-7, with TRBD2 matching over 9 bases. CDR3 length: 15 amino acids. Germline V gene sequence: CDR1 SNHLY, CDR2 FYNNEI. V shed 6 bases and J 3 bases; nucleotides not matched to a gene: 9. As DNA, the CDR3 is TGTGCCAGCAGCGAAACCGGGACTAGCATCTACGAGCAGTACTTC. Translating gives CASSETGTSIYEQYF.

V usage is TRBV30 and J usage is TRBJ1-6; possibly TRBD1 for D (6 bases). The germline gives CDR1 GTSNPN, CDR2 SVGIG (reference sequence). V gave up 3 bases and J gave up 6 bases, with 12 bases separating them. This CDR3 spans 14 amino acids. CDR3 sequence: CAWSKTGPNSPLHF. The CDR3 nucleotides are TGTGCCTGGAGCAAGACAGGCCCTAATTCACCCCTCCACTTT.

The genes are TRBV7-9 and TRBJ2-5, with D unclear. The V end was cut by 5 bases, the J end by 1 base, with 11 bases between. The CDR3 spans 14 residues. From germline, CDR1 is SEHNR and CDR2 FQNEAQ (reference sequence). The chain's CDR3 is CASSPAARQETQYF. CDR3 nucleotide sequence: TGTGCCAGCAGCCCGGCAGCGCGCCAAGAGACCCAGTACTTC.

This clone was counted only a few times. V and J are TRBV7-9 and TRBJ2-1; the match to TRBD2 covers 12 bases. CDR1 and CDR2 from the germline V gene are SEHNR and FQNEAQ (reference sequence). With 4 bases clipped from V and 6 bases from J, the junction kept 7 bases outside the gene matches. This CDR3 has 16 residues. CDR3 residues: CASSSRLAGAGNEQFF. In DNA, the CDR3 is TGTGCCAGCAGCTCGAGACTAGCGGGGGCAGGCAATGAGCAGTTCTTC.

The chain recombines TRBV9 with TRBJ2-1; maybe TRBD2 (7 bases). The CDR3 sequence is 15 residues long. Trimming took off 5 bases at V and 2 bases at J, with 14 bases between the two ends. Germline V gene data show CDR1 as SGDLS and CDR2 as YYNGEE. CDR3 bases: TGTGCCAGCAGTGGAGAGGGGGGGCCCTACAATGAGCAGTTCTTC. Its translation: CASSGEGGPYNEQFF.

This clone is a singleton in its sample. The rearrangement uses TRBV6-5 and TRBJ1-1; D gene uncertain. Trimming removed 7 bases from V and 0 bases from J, with 15 bases in between. Germline CDR1 and CDR2: MNHEY and SVGAGI. The CDR3 contains 15 residues. CDR3 amino acids: CASTIDQTLNTEAFF. CDR3 coding DNA: TGTGCCAGCACCATTGATCAGACACTGAACACTGAAGCTTTCTTT.

This chain connects TRBV6-5 to TRBJ2-4; perhaps TRBD2 as D (5 bases). Germline lookup yields CDR1 MNHEY and CDR2 SVGAGI. V was pared by 4 bases and J by 8 bases, with 12 bases between. The CDR3 is made up of 13 amino acids. In DNA form, the CDR3 reads TGTGCCAGCAGTTTGGACTCGTACGACATTCAGTACTTC. Its translation: CASSLDSYDIQYF.

The chain employs TRBV6-1 and TRBJ2-1, with 7 nucleotides matching TRBD1. Germline assignment: CDR1 MNHNS and CDR2 SASEGT. The CDR3 has 13 residues. The V gene end was trimmed by 4 bases and the J gene end by 10 bases; junction bases not matched to a gene: 7. CDR3 sequence reads: CASSGARTGEQFF. CDR3 DNA sequence: TGTGCCAGCAGTGGAGCTCGGACAGGAGAGCAGTTCTTC.

The gene calls are TRBV2 and TRBJ1-6; 9 bases are a match to TRBD1. Germline lookup yields CDR1 SNHLY and CDR2 FYNNEI. Trimming removed 4 bases from V and 8 bases from J; junction bases left unmatched: 6. The CDR3 is 15 amino acids. The CDR3 DNA follows: TGTGCCAGCAGTGGGGGGACAGGGAGAGATTCACCCCTCCACTTT. The encoded protein is CASSGGTGRDSPLHF.

As regards this clone: This sample also contains other DNA sequences that code for the same CDR3. V and J are TRBV5-1 and TRBJ2-3; 10 nucleotides match TRBD2. With 4 bases clipped from V and 1 base from J, the junction kept 3 bases outside the gene matches. The V gene's germline CDR1 is SGHRS and CDR2 YFSETQ. The CDR3 sequence is 15 residues long. The CDR3 loop reads CASSLLAGGTDTQYF. CDR3 DNA sequence: TGCGCCAGCAGCCTCCTAGCGGGAGGCACAGATACGCAGTATTTT. Full variable domain (remainder filled in from reference TRBV5-1 and TRBJ2-3): KAGVTQTPRYLIKTRGQQVTLSCSPISGHRSVSWYQQTPGQGLQFLFEYFSETQRNKGNFPGRFSGRQFSNSRSEMNVSTLELGDSALYLCASSLLAGGTDTQYFGPGTRLTVL.

The chain has TRBV4-1 and TRBJ2-2; TRBD2 aligns across 10 bases. The germline V gene has CDR1 MGHRA and CDR2 YSYEKL. V shed 3 bases, J shed 2 bases, and the junction held 12 bases outside the gene matches. There are 19 residues in the CDR3. CDR3 loop: CASSHEILAGASNTGELFF. Written as DNA, the CDR3 is TGCGCCAGCAGCCACGAAATTCTAGCGGGGGCCTCTAACACCGGGGAGCTGTTTTTT.

The gene calls are TRBV28 and TRBJ1-1; D may be TRBD1 (5 bases). Trimming removed 7 bases at V and 1 base at J, with 22 bases between. Per the germline V gene, CDR1 is MDHEN and CDR2 is SYDVKM. This CDR3 region has 17 residues. In DNA form, the CDR3 reads TGTGCCAGCACCCCGGGGGATGTCGGGCTAGGGAACACTGAAGCTTTCTTT. Translation gives CASTPGDVGLGNTEAFF.

This sequence joins TRBV19 and TRBJ2-1, with 8 bases lining up with TRBD1. This CDR3 is 17 amino acids long. CDR1 and CDR2 from the germline V gene are LNHDA and SQIVND (reference sequence). The trim removed 2 bases at V and 3 bases at J, leaving 9 bases unmatched. CDR3 sequence (DNA): TGTGCCAGTAGTATAAGTTCCCCAGGGGGCGGCTACAATGAGCAGTTCTTC. This sequence encodes CASSISSPGGGYNEQFF.

The chain links TRBV4-1 to TRBJ2-7; the match to TRBD2 covers 8 bases. This CDR3 is built from 13 residues. V dropped 3 bases and J dropped 2; count of bases not matched to a gene: 0. Looked up from germline, CDR1 is MGHRA and CDR2 is YSYEKL. CDR3 amino acids: CASSQGLAYEQYF. The CDR3 DNA follows: TGCGCCAGCAGCCAGGGACTAGCCTACGAGCAGTACTTC.

The chain links TRBV11-3 to TRBJ2-3, with a weak D call TRBD1 (7 bases). CDR1 SGHNT and CDR2 YENEEA come from the germline V gene. V gave up 1 base and J gave up 8 bases, with 13 bases separating them. The CDR3 consists of 14 residues. The CDR3 nucleotides are TGTGCCAGCAGCTTAGTGGCAGGGGGGAGTACGCAGTATTTT. Translation gives CASSLVAGGSTQYF.

The V call is TRBV7-9, the J call TRBJ2-3, with 11 bases matching TRBD2. The V and J ends lost 4 bases and 7 bases, in that order; junction bases with no gene match: 10. Germline V gene data show CDR1 as SEHNR and CDR2 as FQNEAQ (reference sequence). The CDR3 has 16 amino acids. CDR3 in DNA: TGTGCCAGCAGCTGGGACTTTAGCGGGGGGGAGAATACGCAGTATTTT. It is translated as CASSWDFSGGENTQYF. The full variable domain, its missing parts supplied by reference TRBV7-9 and TRBJ2-3, is DTGVSQNPRHKITKRGQNVTFRCDPISEHNRLYWYRQTLGQGPEFLTYFQNEAQLEKSRLLSDRFSAERPKGSFSTLEIQRTEQGDSAMYLCASSWDFSGGENTQYFGPGTRLTVL.

The gene calls are TRBV28 and TRBJ2-3; D perhaps matches TRBD1 (6 bases). The CDR3 is made up of 12 amino acids. The germline V gene has CDR1 MDHEN and CDR2 SYDVKM. V was shortened by 8 bases and J by 4 bases, with 10 bases between the two germline ends. CDR3 amino acids: CASGTGSDTQYF. The CDR3, as DNA: TGTGCCAGCGGCACAGGGTCAGATACGCAGTATTTT.

The rearrangement links TRBV10-2 to TRBJ2-2; the match to TRBD1 covers 8 bases. With V trimmed by 7 bases and J by 0 bases, 4 bases remained unmatched. In germline, CDR1 is WSHSY, CDR2 SAAADI. The CDR3 is made up of 15 amino acids. CDR3 residues: CASKWGQANTGELFF. CDR3 DNA sequence: TGCGCCAGCAAATGGGGACAGGCGAACACCGGGGAGCTGTTTTTT.

This chain links TRBV9 with TRBJ2-1; 12 nucleotides agree with TRBD2. CDR1 is SGDLS and CDR2 is YYNGEE in the germline V gene. The CDR3 is made up of 16 amino acids. V lost 0 bases and J lost 7; bases outside the gene matches: 5. In DNA, the CDR3 is TGTGCCAGCAGCGTAGTGGCTAGCGGGGGGGCTAATGAGCAGTTCTTC. Amino acid sequence: CASSVVASGGANEQFF.

This rearrangement joins TRBV15 to TRBJ2-1; no definite D call. The germline V gene encodes CDR1 LNHNV and CDR2 YYDKDF (reference sequence). V was pared by 4 bases and J by 4 bases, with 11 bases between. The CDR3 covers 14 residues. CDR3 DNA sequence: TGTGCCACCAGCAAGGCGGCAGATTACAATGAGCAGTTCTTC. Residues: CATSKAADYNEQFF. Full variable domain (remainder filled in from reference TRBV15 and TRBJ2-1): DAMVIQNPRYQVTQFGKPVTLSCSQTLNHNVMYWYQQKSSQAPKLLFHYYDKDFNNEADTPDNFQSRRPNTSFCFLDIRSPGLGDTAMYLCATSKAADYNEQFFGPGTRLTVL.

The rearrangement joins TRBV30 to TRBJ1-6; no firm D call. Looked up from germline, CDR1 is GTSNPN and CDR2 is SVGIG (reference sequence). V lost 4 bases and J lost 9, with 19 bases in between. This CDR3 region has 15 residues. CDR3 sequence (DNA): TGTGCCTGGACGCTGCGTCTTTCGGGTATTTCACCCCTCCACTTT. This sequence encodes CAWTLRLSGISPLHF.

This chain links TRBV29-1 with TRBJ2-1, with D possibly being TRBD2 (6 bases). The CDR3 is 11 amino acids. Germline lookup yields CDR1 SQVTM and CDR2 ANQGSEA. Trimming took off 6 bases at V and 6 bases at J, with 9 bases between the two ends. The CDR3 here is CSVGDFNEQFF. CDR3 bases: TGCAGCGTAGGGGACTTCAATGAGCAGTTCTTC.

This clone was seen once. The chain employs TRBV28 and TRBJ1-5; 10 positions match TRBD1. Trimming removed 6 bases from V and 6 bases from J; junction bases left unmatched: 8. CDR3 length equals 15 residues. Germline CDR1 is MDHEN and CDR2 is SYDVKM. CDR3 region: CASRTQGQGSQPQHF. CDR3 DNA: TGTGCCAGCAGGACCCAGGGACAGGGGAGTCAGCCCCAGCATTTT. The variable domain in full, with the rest retrieved from reference TRBV28 and TRBJ1-5, is DVKVTQSSRYLVKRTGEKVFLECVQDMDHENMFWYRQDPGLGLRLIYFSYDVKMKEKGDIPEGYSVSREKKERFSLILESASTNQTSMYLCASRTQGQGSQPQHFGDGTRLSIL.

The chain joins TRBV15 to TRBJ1-4; D possibly corresponds to TRBD1 (5 bases). Trimming shortened V by 5 bases and J by 6 bases, and 10 bases separated the two germline ends. The CDR3 loop spans 13 amino acids. Per the germline V gene, CDR1 is LNHNV and CDR2 is YYDKDF (reference sequence). The chain's CDR3 is CATSEGLDEKLFF. The CDR3 DNA follows: TGTGCCACCAGCGAGGGACTGGATGAAAAACTGTTTTTT.

The J gene is TRBJ1-5, the V gene TRBV6-5; the match to TRBD1 covers 9 bases. Trimming cost V 5 bases and J 3 bases; bases outside gene matches: 5. The CDR3 spans 15 residues. Germline V gene data show CDR1 as MNHEY and CDR2 as SVGAGI. CDR3 protein: CASSGTGGSNQPQHF. The CDR3 coding sequence is TGTGCCAGCAGTGGTACAGGGGGCTCCAATCAGCCCCAGCATTTT.

This clone was recorded a few times. V and J are TRBV5-1 and TRBJ2-1; a weak D match, TRBD1 (6 bases). CDR3 length: 16 residues. Trimming took 4 bases from V and 4 from J, leaving 18 bases between them. Germline V gives CDR1 SGHRS, CDR2 YFSETQ. The CDR3 loop is CASSGTGTRGYNEQFF. For the CDR3, the DNA is TGCGCCAGCAGCGGCACCGGGACAAGGGGGTACAATGAGCAGTTCTTC. Combining the CDR3 with reference TRBV5-1 and TRBJ2-1 gives the whole variable domain KAGVTQTPRYLIKTRGQQVTLSCSPISGHRSVSWYQQTPGQGLQFLFEYFSETQRNKGNFPGRFSGRQFSNSRSEMNVSTLELGDSALYLCASSGTGTRGYNEQFFGPGTRLTVL.

The V call is TRBV11-1, the J call TRBJ2-7; TRBD2 aligns across 11 bases. This CDR3 region has 14 residues. V shed 2 bases and J 12 bases; nucleotides not matched to a gene: 9. Germline lookup yields CDR1 SGHAT and CDR2 FQDESV (reference sequence). Written as DNA, the CDR3 is TGTGCCAGCAGCTTACTGGGACTAGCGGCCGGGCTGTACTTC. Amino acids: CASSLLGLAAGLYF.

There are a few counts of this clone. The chain couples TRBV29-1 to TRBJ2-1, with 15 positions matching TRBD2. J lost 9 bases, V lost 6 bases, and 18 bases had no gene match. The CDR3 is 18 residues long. Germline-derived CDR1 and CDR2 are SQVTM and ANQGSEA. CDR3 in amino acids: CSVSGLAGGLGLGLEQFF. Here the CDR3 DNA reads TGCAGCGTATCCGGACTAGCGGGAGGGTTAGGGCTCGGGCTTGAGCAGTTCTTC.

This clone was detected ten times or more. The chain is built from TRBV30 and TRBJ1-1; the D gene is possibly TRBD1 (6 bases). This CDR3 is built from 14 residues. The V gene's germline CDR1 is GTSNPN and CDR2 SVGIG (reference sequence). Trimming cost V 3 bases and J 4 bases, with 15 bases left between them. The CDR3 loop is CAWSRGGGRTEAFF. In DNA form, the CDR3 reads TGTGCCTGGAGCAGAGGGGGGGGGCGCACTGAAGCTTTCTTT.

This chain connects TRBV6-6 to TRBJ2-5, with 14 bases identical to TRBD2. This CDR3 has 16 residues. V trimming: 7 bases; J trimming: 5 bases; junction bases outside the gene matches: 9. Germline V gene sequence: CDR1 MNHNY, CDR2 SVGAGI (reference sequence). The CDR3 DNA sequence: TGTGCCAGCAACGCCAGGACTAGCGGGGGGCGGGAGACCCAGTACTTC. Translation: CASNARTSGGRETQYF.